This entry describes one TCR beta chain. This clone was detected once. Its antigen is unknown. No much larger clone is present one base from it, and per-base qualities are unavailable. Interpreted using the paper, the time point label stands for: baseline, week 1 (first vaccination visit). According to the study, the label for this sample's treatment or condition signals: pre-vaccination baseline after standard-of-care therapy. The donors had newly diagnosed IDH1-mutant astrocytomas of WHO grade 3 or 4 that showed loss of nuclear ATRX. The samples were drawn from NOA16, a multicentre, single-arm, open-label phase I trial in Germany that tested a mutant IDH1 peptide vaccine in humans for the first time. Blood drawn at visit V03 was used as the baseline sample for immunogenicity testing. Genomic DNA for TCRB sequencing was extracted from EDTA blood using the DNeasy Blood and Tissue Kit. The library was obtained by the immunoSEQ multiplex PCR assay. The hsTCRB Kit was used according to the manufacturer's protocol to amplify rearranged TCR beta chain sequences. Sequencing of TCRB libraries was carried out on an Illumina MiSeq. Processing in the source paper ran as follows. The proprietary platform of the kit vendor was used for demultiplexing, trimming and gene mapping. This immuneACCESS table, as held by TCRdb, lists in-frame sequences with V and J called but not all clones. Of the missing ones, under half trace to an unresolved V gene in checked studies; the others have no known cause. That table furnishes V, J and clone size, whereas the DNA furnished D and trimming. The table for this sample lists tens of thousands of clones; 80% to 90% of them were counted only once. Around 21% of the sample is in the top ten clones.

V loses 6 bases of germline sequence and J loses 5 bases, and the interval between the two ends is 13 bases. The CDR3 runs 13 amino acids, cysteine and phenylalanine included. Only the CDR3 DNA stays, 39 bases, in frame from base 1. Sequences MNHNY (CDR1) and SVGAGI (CDR2) are obtained from the germline V gene (reference sequence). The data belong to a study of a mutant IDH1 vaccine in newly diagnosed glioma (dated by TCRdb to 2020 to 2022). As for the study more broadly: Of the roughly 33 treated patients, 62.5% were male and approximately 40% were female, and a mean age of roughly 41 years was recorded. Six visits were used for peripheral blood collection: V03 (baseline), V05, V07, V10, V12 and V13. For exploratory analyses, around 26 treated patients had longitudinal TCRB deep sequencing done wherever samples were available. Prior to enrollment, standard therapy consisting of radiotherapy alone, temozolomide alone, or radiochemotherapy with temozolomide had been administered to patients, with the combination being received by most patients.

Study-wide conclusions, independent of this receptor: Availability determined which PBMC samples were chosen for TCRB deep sequencing. Across multiple MHC alleles, vaccine-induced immune responses were seen in 90% to 95% of patients. Pseudoprogression appeared unrelated to alterations in the top peripheral T cell clonotypes detected by TCRB sequencing. The authors stated that sample limitations prevented analyses of patient blood samples from being reproduced.

The sequence joins TRBV6-6 to TRBJ1-2; D gene: possibly TRBD1, on 5 matching bases. This TCR was recovered from a young man with glioma. The specimen comprised PBMCs, sampled from a glioma patient treated with radiotherapy, temozolomide or both. The nucleotide sequence is given as TGTGCCAGCAGCAGGGACGAGGAGTATGGCTACACCTTC. Protein translation: CASSRDEEYGYTF.